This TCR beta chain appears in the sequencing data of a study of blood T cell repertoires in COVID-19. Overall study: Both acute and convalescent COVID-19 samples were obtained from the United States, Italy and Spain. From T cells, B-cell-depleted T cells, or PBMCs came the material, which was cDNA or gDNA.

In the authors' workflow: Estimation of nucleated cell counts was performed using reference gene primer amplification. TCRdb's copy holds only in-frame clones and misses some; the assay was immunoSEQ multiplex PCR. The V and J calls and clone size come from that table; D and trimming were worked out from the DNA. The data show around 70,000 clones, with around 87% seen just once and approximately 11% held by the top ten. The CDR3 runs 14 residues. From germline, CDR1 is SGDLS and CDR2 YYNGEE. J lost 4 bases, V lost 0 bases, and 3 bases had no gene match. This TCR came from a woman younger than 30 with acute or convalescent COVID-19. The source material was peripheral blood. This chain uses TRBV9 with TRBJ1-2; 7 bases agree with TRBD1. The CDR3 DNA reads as TGTGCCAGCAGCGTAGCGGGACAGCTCTATGGCTACACCTTC. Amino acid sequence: CASSVAGQLYGYTF.